These 30 T cell receptor beta chains originate from one sample sequenced in a study of T cells after yellow fever vaccination. TCRdb re-called the 5' RACE reads with MiXCR, one entry per CDR3 protein. The data hold roughly 190,000 distinct CDR3 sequences, with approximately 11% observed a single time. The sequenced sample was CD8+ T cells sorted from PBMCs, obtained 15 days after the yellow fever booster vaccination. Receptors originate from a man aged 18 to 30 who received the YFV17D yellow fever vaccine.

This clonotype came up many times. V is TRBV7-2 and J is TRBJ2-7, with D possibly TRBD2 on 6 matching bases. The CDR3 has 14 amino acids. CDR1 is SGHTA and CDR2 is FQGNSA in the germline V gene. V was shortened by 6 bases and J by 0 bases, with 12 bases between the two germline ends. CDR3 DNA: TGTGCCAGCAGTTACCCCGGGAGCTCCTACGAGCAGTACTTC. Its protein is CASSYPGSSYEQYF.

V is TRBV9 and J is TRBJ2-1, with D hard to call. The germline CDR1 and CDR2 sequences are SGDLS and YYNGEE. This CDR3 has 13 residues. Trimming removed 3 bases at V and 0 bases at J, with 4 bases between. CDR3 amino acids: CASSAYSYNEQFF. CDR3 coding DNA: TGTGCCAGCAGCGCCTACTCCTACAATGAGCAGTTCTTC.

This clonotype appeared a few times. The chain recombines TRBV5-6 with TRBJ2-3; D possibly corresponds to TRBD2 (6 bases). Trimming took off 4 bases at V and 1 base at J, with 10 bases between the two ends. CDR1 is SGHDT, CDR2 YYEEEE, per germline. There are 14 residues in the CDR3. The CDR3: CASSGGIGTDTQYF. CDR3 sequence (DNA): TGTGCCAGCAGCGGAGGGATAGGCACAGATACGCAGTATTTT.

This clonotype was counted ten times or more. This sequence joins TRBV7-6 and TRBJ1-2, with D perhaps matching TRBD1 (5 bases). Between the trimmed V and J ends, which lost 5 bases and 5 bases, there was a span of 12 bases. The germline V gene encodes CDR1 SGHVS and CDR2 FNYEAQ. This CDR3 is built from 13 residues. The DNA of the CDR3 is TGTGCCAGCAGCCCGGGGGGGACGTATGGCTACACCTTC. Its translation is CASSPGGTYGYTF.

The rearrangement links TRBV5-6 to TRBJ2-5; D is possibly TRBD2 (6 bases). CDR1 is SGHDT and CDR2 is YYEEEE in the germline V gene. CDR3 length equals 15 residues. Trimming removed 5 bases at V and 0 bases at J, with 14 bases between. The CDR3 loop reads CASRPKGGHQETQYF. CDR3 nucleotide sequence: TGTGCCAGCAGACCCAAGGGAGGCCACCAAGAGACCCAGTACTTC.

Only a few counts were recorded for this clonotype. This rearrangement joins TRBV6-5 to TRBJ1-2; D call uncertain. V dropped 0 bases and J dropped 5 bases, with 16 bases sitting between them. CDR3 length: 16 residues. The germline V gene has CDR1 MNHEY and CDR2 SVGAGI. The CDR3 DNA sequence: TGTGCCAGCAGTTACTCGTTCTCGGGTGGTTTATATGGCTACACCTTC. This codes for CASSYSFSGGLYGYTF.

This clonotype was recorded a few times. This rearrangement joins TRBV25-1 to TRBJ2-5; D possibly corresponds to TRBD2 (6 bases). The germline CDR1 and CDR2 sequences are MGHDK and SYGVNS. The germline V and J ends were trimmed by 0 bases and 5 bases, with 19 bases remaining between them. CDR3 length equals 17 residues. In DNA, the CDR3 is TGTGCCAGCAGTGAATATTTTTCCAGACTAGGCGAGGAGACCCAGTACTTC. It specifies CASSEYFSRLGEETQYF.

This chain links TRBV12-3 or TRBV12-4 with TRBJ2-3; no reliable D call. The V gene lost 3 bases and the J gene lost 4 bases, with 8 bases spanning the gap. This CDR3 contains 13 residues. CDR3 nucleotide sequence: TGTGCCAGCAGTTTTGTGGGGTCAGATACGCAGTATTTT. This translates into CASSFVGSDTQYF.

This chain connects TRBV4-3 to TRBJ1-1, with D uncertain. Germline V lookup: CDR1 LGHNA, CDR2 YSLEER. The CDR3 runs to 15 residues. V was cut by 5 bases and J by 1 base, with 14 bases left in between. Here the CDR3 reads CASSSTGRTNTEAFF. CDR3 coding DNA: TGCGCCAGCAGCAGCACCGGACGGACGAACACTGAAGCTTTCTTT.

V and J are TRBV7-8 and TRBJ2-3; D is tentatively TRBD1 or TRBD2 (5 bases each). Germline assignment: CDR1 SGHVS and CDR2 FQNEAQ. This CDR3 is built from 15 residues. V was trimmed by 4 bases and J by 2 bases, leaving 13 bases between them. CDR3: CASSYRGRSTDTQYF. The CDR3 DNA is TGTGCCAGCAGCTACCGGGGCAGATCCACAGATACGCAGTATTTT.

This clonotype was recorded at least ten times. The gene calls are TRBV9 and TRBJ1-1; tentative D call: TRBD1 (5 bases). V lost 2 bases to trimming and J lost 1 base, with 9 bases between them. The CDR3 contains 14 residues. CDR1 and CDR2 (germline): SGDLS, YYNGEE. The CDR3 coding sequence is TGTGCCAGCAGCGTGCAGGGTACGAACACTGAAGCTTTCTTT. Translation gives CASSVQGTNTEAFF.

A few counts support this clonotype. This chain connects TRBV5-6 to TRBJ1-3, with a possible D match to TRBD1 (5 bases). The V gene lost 2 bases and the J gene lost 4 bases, with 10 bases spanning the gap. The germline V gene has CDR1 SGHDT and CDR2 YYEEEE. There are 14 residues in the CDR3. DNA for the CDR3: TGTGCCAGCAGCTTTGTGGGGCAAGGAAACACCATATATTTT. This encodes CASSFVGQGNTIYF.

This clonotype has more than one count but fewer than ten. The chain has TRBV5-6 and TRBJ1-1; unclear D gene. Trimming left V 1 base short and J 0 bases short, with 4 bases between. CDR3 size: 13 residues. The germline V gene encodes CDR1 SGHDT and CDR2 YYEEEE. The CDR3: CASSLYLNTEAFF. The CDR3 nucleotides read TGTGCCAGCAGCTTGTATCTGAACACTGAAGCTTTCTTT.

This rearrangement joins TRBV11-2 to TRBJ1-3; D is unclear. The V end was cut by 4 bases, the J end by 2 bases, with 12 bases between. Germline V lookup: CDR1 SGHAT, CDR2 FQNNGV. The CDR3 has 15 amino acids. CDR3 nucleotides: TGTGCCAGCAGCTACTCTCGTAGGGCTGGAAACACCATATATTTT. The encoded protein is CASSYSRRAGNTIYF. Filled out from reference TRBV11-2 and TRBJ1-3, the complete variable domain reads EAGVAQSPRYKIIEKRQSVAFWCNPISGHATLYWYQQILGQGPKLLIQFQNNGVVDDSQLPKDRFSAERLKGVDSTLKIQPAKLEDSAVYLCASSYSRRAGNTIYFGEGSWLTVV.

The V and J genes are TRBV20-1 and TRBJ2-1; 9 nucleotides align to TRBD2. The V gene's germline CDR1 is DFQATT and CDR2 SNEGSKA (reference sequence). After removal of 6 bases from V and 9 bases from J, the junction contained 12 bases not matched to a gene. The CDR3 consists of 14 residues. The CDR3 protein is CSADSGGFYGEQFF. The CDR3 region has the DNA TGCAGTGCCGATAGCGGGGGCTTTTACGGTGAGCAGTTCTTC.

The V gene is TRBV5-1, the J gene TRBJ1-1, with unresolved D. CDR1 is SGHRS, CDR2 YFSETQ, per germline. The CDR3 runs to 14 residues. Trimming removed 1 base at V and 6 bases at J, with 13 bases between. In DNA form, the CDR3 reads TGCGCCAGCAGCTTGAAGTCTGGAAGACCTGAAGCTTTCTTT. Translating gives CASSLKSGRPEAFF.

This clonotype was seen a few times. The rearrangement uses TRBV6-2 or TRBV6-3 and TRBJ2-1; either TRBD1 or TRBD2 may supply D (6 bases each). This CDR3 is 18 amino acids long. Germline CDR1 reads MNHEY; CDR2 reads SVGEGT. V lost 1 base and J 2 bases, leaving 18 bases between the germline ends. CDR3 loop: CASSYFPVQGLTYNEQFF. The CDR3 nucleotides read TGTGCCAGCAGTTACTTCCCAGTACAGGGACTTACCTACAATGAGCAGTTCTTC.

The chain has TRBV27 and TRBJ1-5, with a weak D call TRBD1 (6 bases). From germline, CDR1 is MNHEY and CDR2 SMNVEV (reference sequence). This CDR3 contains 13 residues. Trimming shortened V by 6 bases and J by 7 bases, and 13 bases separated the two germline ends. CDR3 sequence (DNA): TGTGCCAGCAGCACAGGGTTGTGGCAGCCCCAGCATTTT. It specifies CASSTGLWQPQHF.

The chain combines TRBV28 with TRBJ2-1; D might be TRBD1 (5 bases). CDR3 length equals 15 residues. Germline CDR1 reads MDHEN; CDR2 reads SYDVKM. V was trimmed by 4 bases and J by 5 bases, leaving 15 bases between them. The CDR3 DNA follows: TGTGCCAGCAGTTACGGCAGGGTCGAAGACAATGAGCAGTTCTTC. Protein product: CASSYGRVEDNEQFF.

The genes are TRBV11-1 and TRBJ1-1, with D possibly matching TRBD1 (5 bases). CDR3 length: 11 residues. Germline V gives CDR1 SGHAT, CDR2 FQDESV (reference sequence). The V and J ends lost 5 bases and 8 bases respectively, with 9 bases between them. This chain's CDR3 is CASSIRQEAFF. CDR3 bases: TGTGCCAGCAGCATCCGACAGGAAGCTTTCTTT.

In its sample, this clonotype was seen a few times. The chain carries TRBV4-3 and TRBJ2-7; 8 nucleotides agree with TRBD2. After removal of 2 bases from V and 4 bases from J, the junction contained 7 bases not matched to a gene. This CDR3 is 15 amino acids long. From germline, CDR1 is LGHNA and CDR2 YSLEER. The CDR3 loop is CASSQQVAGLYEQYV. The DNA for the CDR3 is TGCGCCAGCAGCCAACAAGTAGCGGGGTTATACGAGCAGTACGTC.

This clonotype turned up a few times. This CDR3 is CSVTGQGYGYTF. CDR3 nucleotide sequence: TGCAGCGTGACGGGACAAGGCTATGGCTACACCTTC. This chain links TRBV29-1 with TRBJ1-2; D perhaps matches TRBD1 (6 bases). Trimming left V 6 bases short and J 4 bases short, with 12 bases between. This CDR3 region has 12 residues. CDR1 and CDR2 from the germline V gene are SQVTM and ANQGSEA.

This clonotype came up many times. The chain recombines TRBV15 with TRBJ1-2; D might be TRBD1 (5 bases). The CDR3 loop spans 15 amino acids. CDR1 LNHNV and CDR2 YYDKDF come from the germline V gene (reference sequence). V gave up 0 bases and J gave up 3 bases, with 11 bases separating them. The CDR3 coding sequence is TGTGCCACCAGCAGAGATCAGGGATCCCACTATGGCTACACCTTC. This gives the protein CATSRDQGSHYGYTF.

The chain employs TRBV9 and TRBJ2-1; TRBD2 matches 7 bases. In germline, CDR1 is SGDLS, CDR2 YYNGEE. Trimming removed 4 bases from V and 3 bases from J; junction bases left unmatched: 19. The CDR3 spans 19 residues. The CDR3 reads CASSPQGGGFPVLYNEQFF. Written as DNA, the CDR3 is TGTGCCAGCAGCCCTCAAGGCGGGGGATTTCCCGTTCTCTACAATGAGCAGTTCTTC.

The sample holds many counts of this clonotype. The DNA for the CDR3 is TGTGCCAGCAGTGAAGGACGGGGGTCAAGCACAGATACGCAGTATTTT. Its translation is CASSEGRGSSTDTQYF. The chain employs TRBV2 and TRBJ2-3; possible D gene TRBD2, 6 bases. CDR1 and CDR2 from the germline V gene are SNHLY and FYNNEI. The CDR3 covers 16 residues. V was clipped by 1 base and J by 0 bases, with 11 bases between them. The variable domain in full, with the rest retrieved from reference TRBV2 and TRBJ2-3, is EPEVTQTPSHQVTQMGQEVILRCVPISNHLYFYWYRQILGQKVEFLVSFYNNEISEKSEIFDDQFSVERPDGSNFTLKIRSTKLEDSAMYFCASSEGRGSSTDTQYFGPGTRLTVL.

This clonotype was picked up a small number of times. Its ends do not fully match the called genes, so a read error is possible. CDR3 amino acids: CASSTAEGQETQYF. In DNA, the CDR3 is TGTGCTAGCAGTACCGCTGAGGGCCAAGAGACCCAGTACTTC. The chain combines TRBV7-7 with TRBJ2-5; tentative D call: TRBD2 (5 bases). The V gene's germline CDR1 is SSHAT and CDR2 FNYEAQ (reference sequence). CDR3 size: 14 residues. Combining the CDR3 with reference TRBV7-7 and TRBJ2-5 gives the whole variable domain GAGVSQSPRYKVTKRGQDVTLRCDPISSHATLYWYQQALGQGPEFLTYFNYEAQPDKSGLPSDRFSAERPEGSISTLTIQRTEQRDSAMYRCASSTAEGQETQYFGPGTRLLVL.

The sample holds many counts of this clonotype. The chain links TRBV12-3 or TRBV12-4 to TRBJ1-1; 7 bases match TRBD1. The CDR3 has 14 amino acids. The V and J ends lost 6 bases and 3 bases, in that order; junction bases with no gene match: 7. The CDR3 sequence is CASRHPTGHTEAFF. The CDR3 coding sequence is TGTGCCAGCAGGCACCCGACAGGGCACACTGAAGCTTTCTTT.

The gene calls are TRBV12-3 or TRBV12-4 and TRBJ2-3, with D uncertain. The V end was cut by 6 bases, the J end by 2 bases, with 3 bases between. There are 11 residues in the CDR3. This CDR3 is CASRTTDTQYF. DNA of the CDR3: TGTGCCAGCAGGACCACAGATACGCAGTATTTT.

This clonotype was seen repeatedly, ten times or more. The chain combines TRBV7-6 with TRBJ1-1, with 7 bases identical to TRBD1. Looked up from germline, CDR1 is SGHVS and CDR2 is FNYEAQ. The CDR3 has 15 residues. The V gene end was trimmed by 4 bases and the J gene end by 4 bases; junction bases not matched to a gene: 9. For the CDR3, the DNA is TGTGCCAGCAGCTGGAAGACAGGGCCGGGCACTGAAGCTTTCTTT. Translating gives CASSWKTGPGTEAFF.

This clonotype has a handful of counts. The V and J genes are TRBV3-1 and TRBJ2-5; the match to TRBD2 covers 10 bases. This CDR3 region has 15 residues. The V and J ends lost 4 bases and 5 bases, in that order; junction bases with no gene match: 7. Per the germline V gene, CDR1 is LGHDT and CDR2 is YNNKEL (reference sequence). The CDR3 DNA reads TGTGCCAGCAGCCCTGGGACTAGCGAGGGGGAGACCCAGTACTTC. The encoded protein is CASSPGTSEGETQYF.